This TCR beta chain was recovered during a study of T cell changes during pregnancy in multiple sclerosis. The protocol was immunoSEQ multiplex PCR, while the TCRdb copy is restricted to in-frame clones and leaves out a portion. The data show approximately 63,000 clones, with 75% to 95% seen just once and 1% to 1.5% held by the top ten. The TCR comes from a female donor in good health, enrolled as a control in a pregnancy study. The input for sequencing was peripheral blood, taken after pregnancy.

The CDR3 DNA reads as TGCAGCGCCGGGACAGGGGTTGAAAAACTGTTTTTT. This gives the protein CSAGTGVEKLFF. The gene calls are TRBV29-1 and TRBJ1-4, with 10 bases fitting TRBD1. Germline CDR1 reads SQVTM; CDR2 reads ANQGSEA. The CDR3 totals 12 residues. Germline trimming cut 7 bases from V and 7 bases from J; bases unmatched to any gene: 3.